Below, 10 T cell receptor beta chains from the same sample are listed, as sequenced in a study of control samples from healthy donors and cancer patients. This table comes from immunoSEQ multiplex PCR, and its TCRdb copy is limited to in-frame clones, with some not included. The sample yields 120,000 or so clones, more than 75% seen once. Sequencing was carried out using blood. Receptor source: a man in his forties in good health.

The CDR3 here is CASRHDGSSGNTIYF. The CDR3 coding sequence is TGCGCCAGCAGACACGACGGGAGCTCTGGAAACACCATATATTTT. The V call is TRBV10-1, the J call TRBJ1-3; D gene uncertain. The germline V gene has CDR1 WNHNN and CDR2 SYGVQD (reference sequence). This CDR3 contains 15 residues. V gave up 6 bases and J gave up 0 bases, with 12 bases separating them.

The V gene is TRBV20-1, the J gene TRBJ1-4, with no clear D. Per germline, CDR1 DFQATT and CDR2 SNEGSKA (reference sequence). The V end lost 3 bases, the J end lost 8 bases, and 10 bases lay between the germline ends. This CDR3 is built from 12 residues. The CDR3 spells CSASSRREKLFF. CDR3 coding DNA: TGCAGTGCTAGTTCGCGCCGGGAAAAACTGTTTTTT.

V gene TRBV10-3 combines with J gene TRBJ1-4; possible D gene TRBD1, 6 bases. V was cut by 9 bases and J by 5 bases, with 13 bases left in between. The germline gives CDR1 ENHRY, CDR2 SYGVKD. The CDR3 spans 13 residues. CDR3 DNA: TGTGCCATTAAACGAGACAGGAATGAAAAACTGTTTTTT. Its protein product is CAIKRDRNEKLFF.

Here the CDR3 reads CASSYSMALGSQFF. The CDR3 coding sequence is TGTGCCAGCAGTTACTCGATGGCATTAGGGTCGCAGTTCTTC. This chain joins TRBV6-5 and TRBJ2-1; D remains ambiguous. CDR1 MNHEY and CDR2 SVGAGI come from the germline V gene. This CDR3 is built from 14 residues. The V end was cut by 0 bases, the J end by 12 bases, with 15 bases between.

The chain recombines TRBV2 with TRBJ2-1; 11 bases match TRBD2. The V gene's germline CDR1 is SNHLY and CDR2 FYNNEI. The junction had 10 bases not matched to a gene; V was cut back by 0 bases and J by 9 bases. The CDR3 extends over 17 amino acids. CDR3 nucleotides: TGTGCCAGCAGTGAAGCGACTAGCGGGGCCATCCGACGTGAGCAGTTCTTC. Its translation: CASSEATSGAIRREQFF. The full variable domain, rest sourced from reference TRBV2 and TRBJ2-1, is EPEVTQTPSHQVTQMGQEVILRCVPISNHLYFYWYRQILGQKVEFLVSFYNNEISEKSEIFDDQFSVERPDGSNFTLKIRSTKLEDSAMYFCASSEATSGAIRREQFFGPGTRLTVL.

The DNA for the CDR3 is TGCGCCAGCAGCCCATTGGGGTCTGGAAACACCATATATTTT. Its protein product is CASSPLGSGNTIYF. This chain links TRBV4-3 with TRBJ1-3; no definite D call. Between the trimmed V and J ends, which lost 4 bases and 1 base, there was a span of 8 bases. The CDR3 spans 14 residues. The germline V gene encodes CDR1 LGHNA and CDR2 YSLEER.

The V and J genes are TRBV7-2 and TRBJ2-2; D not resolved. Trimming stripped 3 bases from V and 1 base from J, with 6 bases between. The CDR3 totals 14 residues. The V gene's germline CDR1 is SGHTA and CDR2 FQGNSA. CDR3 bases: TGTGCCAGCAGCTTTACACTGAACACCGGGGAGCTGTTTTTT. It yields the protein CASSFTLNTGELFF.

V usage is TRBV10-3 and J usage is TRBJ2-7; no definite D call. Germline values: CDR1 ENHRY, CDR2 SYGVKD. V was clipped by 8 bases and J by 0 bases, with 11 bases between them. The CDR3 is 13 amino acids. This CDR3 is CAIGEASSYEQYF. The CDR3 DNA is TGTGCCATCGGGGAAGCGAGCTCCTACGAGCAGTACTTC.

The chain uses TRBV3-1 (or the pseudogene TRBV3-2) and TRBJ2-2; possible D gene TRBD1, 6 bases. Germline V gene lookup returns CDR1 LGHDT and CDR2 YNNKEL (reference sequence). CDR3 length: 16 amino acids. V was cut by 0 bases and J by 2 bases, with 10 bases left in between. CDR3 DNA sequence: TGTGCCAGCAGCCAAGATGAACAGGGTAACACCGGGGAGCTGTTTTTT. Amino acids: CASSQDEQGNTGELFF.

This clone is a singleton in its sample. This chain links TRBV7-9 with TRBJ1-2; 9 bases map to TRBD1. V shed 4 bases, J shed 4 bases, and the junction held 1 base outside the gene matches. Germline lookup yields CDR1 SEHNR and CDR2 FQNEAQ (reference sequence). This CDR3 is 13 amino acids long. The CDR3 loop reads CASSWTGAYGYTF. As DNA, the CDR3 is TGTGCCAGCAGCTGGACAGGGGCCTATGGCTACACCTTC.